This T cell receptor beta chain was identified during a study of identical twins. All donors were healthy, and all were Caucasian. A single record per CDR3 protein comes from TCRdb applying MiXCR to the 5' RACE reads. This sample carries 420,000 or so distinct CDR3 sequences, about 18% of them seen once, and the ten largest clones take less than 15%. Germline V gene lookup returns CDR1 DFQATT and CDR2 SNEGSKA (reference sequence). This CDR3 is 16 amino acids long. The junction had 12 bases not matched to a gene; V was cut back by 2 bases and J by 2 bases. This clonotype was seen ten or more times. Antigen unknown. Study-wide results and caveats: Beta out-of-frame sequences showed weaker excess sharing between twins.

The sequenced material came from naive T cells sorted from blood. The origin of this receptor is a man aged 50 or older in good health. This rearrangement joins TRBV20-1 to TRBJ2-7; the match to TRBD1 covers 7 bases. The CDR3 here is CSARSPRQGIPYEQYF. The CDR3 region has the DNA TGCAGTGCTAGATCCCCCCGACAGGGTATCCCCTACGAGCAGTACTTC.